The rows below give T cell receptor beta chains drawn from one sample of a study of blood T cell repertoires in COVID-19. The repertoire was sequenced with immunoSEQ multiplex PCR; TCRdb's copy has only in-frame clones and lacks some. Among 360,000 or so clones listed, around nine tenths were seen once. The source material was peripheral blood. The receptors derive from a woman aged 55-69 years with COVID-19, enrolled during active disease. The CDR3 runs from the conserved cysteine through the conserved F or W. A D gene is named only where the DNA matches it firmly. Size values are once, few and many counts, or a class for expanded clones, and some rows have none.

J,V,D,size,CDR3,DNA
TRBJ2-3,TRBV7-3,TRBD2,NA,CASSRRGGDTDTQYF,TGTGCCAGCAGCCGGCGCGGGGGTGACACAGATACGCAGTATTTT
TRBJ1-5,TRBV19,NA,NA,CASSIAGSQNQPQHF,TGTGCCAGTAGTATCGCCGGGAGTCAAAATCAGCCCCAGCATTTT
TRBJ1-1,TRBV5-1,NA,few,CASSTLRGNTEAFF,TGCGCCAGCAGCACCCTCCGGGGGAACACTGAAGCTTTCTTT
TRBJ1-1,TRBV4-2,NA,NA,CASSLGVLNTEAFF,TGTGCCAGCAGCCTGGGCGTTTTGAACACTGAAGCTTTCTTT
TRBJ1-2,TRBV20-1,NA,NA,CSALDNYGYTF,TGCAGTGCTCTAGATAACTATGGCTACACCTTC
TRBJ2-3,TRBV7-3,NA,few,CASSPTQGDTQYF,TGTGCCAGCAGCCCGACCCAGGGTGATACGCAGTATTTT
TRBJ1-1,TRBV19,NA,NA,CASSKGVNTEAFF,TGTGCCAGTAGTAAGGGAGTGAACACTGAAGCTTTCTTT
TRBJ2-7,TRBV6-1,TRBD2,NA,CASSERRWEGTSYEQYF,TGTGCCAGCAGTGAGCGCCGTTGGGAGGGGACCTCCTACGAGCAGTACTTC
TRBJ2-7,TRBV9,TRBD2,NA,CASSAGLSGGEYF,TGTGCCAGCAGCGCCGGTCTTAGCGGGGGCGAGTACTTC
TRBJ1-1,TRBV29-1,NA,NA,CSVGKRARTEAFF,TGCAGCGTCGGCAAGAGGGCGAGGACTGAAGCTTTCTTT
TRBJ1-1,TRBV12-3/TRBV12-4,NA,NA,CASSPGTEAFF,TGTGCCAGCAGTCCGGGCACTGAAGCTTTCTTT
TRBJ1-2,TRBV5-4,NA,NA,CASSLLAGGASYTF,TGTGCCAGCAGCTTACTGGCGGGGGGCGCAAGCTACACCTTC
TRBJ2-2,TRBV6-5,NA,NA,CASRLPGANTGELFF,TGTGCCAGCAGACTCCCGGGAGCGAACACCGGGGAGCTGTTTTTT
TRBJ1-2,TRBV12-5,TRBD1,NA,CASGLVTGTGYANYGYTF,TGTGCTAGTGGTTTGGTAACCGGGACAGGATACGCTAACTATGGCTACACCTTC
TRBJ2-3,TRBV19,TRBD1,NA,CASRPTGALTDTQYF,TGTGCCAGTAGACCTACAGGGGCCCTGACAGATACGCAGTATTTT
TRBJ1-2,TRBV7-8,TRBD1,NA,CASSYMDRNYGYTF,TGTGCCAGCAGCTATATGGACAGGAACTATGGCTACACCTTC
TRBJ2-1,TRBV5-1,NA,NA,CASSRGTAESYNEQFF,TGCGCCAGCAGCCGCGGGACAGCCGAATCCTACAATGAGCAGTTCTTC
TRBJ1-2,TRBV6-4,NA,NA,CASSPGRANYGYTF,TGTGCCAGCAGTCCAGGGCGAGCTAACTATGGCTACACCTTC
TRBJ1-2,TRBV5-1,NA,NA,CASSLVVRNYGYTF,TGCGCCAGCAGCTTGGTCGTGCGGAACTATGGCTACACCTTC
TRBJ1-1,TRBV7-3,NA,NA,CASSSWTVRGTEAFF,TGTGCCAGCAGCTCTTGGACAGTCCGCGGTACTGAAGCTTTCTTT
TRBJ2-2,TRBV19,NA,NA,CASSIRQNGELFF,TGTGCCAGTAGTATAAGACAAAATGGGGAGCTGTTTTTT
TRBJ1-1,TRBV19,NA,NA,CASTTRTGINTEAFF,TGTGCCAGTACTACACGAACAGGGATCAACACTGAAGCTTTCTTT
TRBJ2-1,TRBV6-4,NA,once,CASSPDSQRYNEQFF,TGTGCCAGCAGTCCGGACAGCCAGAGATACAATGAGCAGTTCTTC
TRBJ1-2,TRBV29-1,TRBD1,NA,CSVAGTDRDGYTF,TGCAGCGTTGCTGGGACAGATAGAGATGGCTACACCTTC
TRBJ2-7,TRBV4-1,NA,NA,CASSPLGLALLSEQYF,TGCGCCAGCAGCCCCCTTGGATTAGCCTTGCTGAGCGAGCAGTACTTC
TRBJ2-5,TRBV12-3/TRBV12-4,NA,NA,CASRIGGRETQYF,TGTGCCAGCAGGATCGGGGGACGGGAGACCCAGTACTTC
TRBJ1-1,TRBV7-9,TRBD1,NA,CASSLYIQGGTEAFF,TGTGCCAGCAGCTTATATATCCAGGGGGGCACTGAAGCTTTCTTT
TRBJ2-5,TRBV9,TRBD2,NA,CASSVVGGEGTQYF,TGTGCCAGCAGCGTAGTAGGTGGGGAGGGGACCCAGTACTTC
TRBJ2-3,TRBV5-1,TRBD1,NA,CASSYDRVTDTQYF,TGCGCCAGCAGCTACGACAGGGTCACAGATACGCAGTATTTT
TRBJ1-1,TRBV18,NA,NA,CASSPPFRDHTEAFF,TGTGCCAGCTCACCACCGTTCAGGGATCACACTGAAGCTTTCTTT